This T cell receptor beta chain was sequenced for a study of T-cell reconstitution after alpha-beta-depleted transplantation in children. General study points: Some patients' high day-60 TCRbeta diversity was attributed to recipient cells surviving conditioning. Reportedly, only several hundred clones from non-depleted graft cells drove alpha-beta T-cell counts at about two months. After one year, T-cell counts and TCRbeta diversity mostly came from new T cells.

Library preparation (for TCRbeta) was performed with unique molecular identifiers. TCRdb recomputed calls from the PCR reads with MiXCR, one row per CDR3 protein. This table holds 450,000 to 600,000 distinct CDR3 sequences, around 13% found once. There are a few counts of this clonotype. Antigen unknown. V was pared by 4 bases and J by 0 bases, with 13 bases between. The CDR3 has 14 amino acids. Germline CDR1 reads SQVTM; CDR2 reads ANQGSEA. The source material was PBMCs, mostly from graft donor cells, sampled 360 days after TCRalphabeta/CD19-depleted stem cell transplant. The chain is built from TRBV29-1 and TRBJ2-7; D perhaps matches TRBD2 (6 bases). The receptor was derived from a male patient younger than 18 who had a stem cell transplant for acute myeloid leukemia, so the T cells may come from the graft donor. The CDR3 reads CSVAGRESSYEQYF. The CDR3, as DNA: TGCAGCGTTGCGGGGCGGGAAAGCTCCTACGAGCAGTACTTC.